This T cell receptor (beta chain) stems from a study of beta chain features in type 1 diabetes. V was cut by 1 base and J by 3 bases, with 10 bases left in between. The CDR3 has 14 amino acids. Looked up from germline, CDR1 is SGHVS and CDR2 is FQNEAQ. This clone was found a few times. As yet, its antigen is unknown. Every isolated RNA sample was fully reverse transcribed, so sequencing captured expressed TCRB transcripts. Clones were sequenced by immunoSEQ multiplex PCR, and TCRdb holds only the in-frame ones, with some missing. The repertoire holds 350,000 to 450,000 clones, with approximately 15% as singletons. General observations from the study: A possible short-template PCR bias applies equally to patients and controls. Lower insertion and higher deletion counts appeared at VDJ junctions in type 1 diabetes patients.

This chain uses TRBV7-8 with TRBJ2-7; D is possibly TRBD1 (5 bases). Sequencing was performed on naive CD4+ T cells from blood. This sequence originates from a man aged 25 to 40 in good health. DNA for the CDR3: TGTGCCAGCAGCTTAGGGGAAGGGGACTACGAGCAGTACGTC. Its translation: CASSLGEGDYEQYV.